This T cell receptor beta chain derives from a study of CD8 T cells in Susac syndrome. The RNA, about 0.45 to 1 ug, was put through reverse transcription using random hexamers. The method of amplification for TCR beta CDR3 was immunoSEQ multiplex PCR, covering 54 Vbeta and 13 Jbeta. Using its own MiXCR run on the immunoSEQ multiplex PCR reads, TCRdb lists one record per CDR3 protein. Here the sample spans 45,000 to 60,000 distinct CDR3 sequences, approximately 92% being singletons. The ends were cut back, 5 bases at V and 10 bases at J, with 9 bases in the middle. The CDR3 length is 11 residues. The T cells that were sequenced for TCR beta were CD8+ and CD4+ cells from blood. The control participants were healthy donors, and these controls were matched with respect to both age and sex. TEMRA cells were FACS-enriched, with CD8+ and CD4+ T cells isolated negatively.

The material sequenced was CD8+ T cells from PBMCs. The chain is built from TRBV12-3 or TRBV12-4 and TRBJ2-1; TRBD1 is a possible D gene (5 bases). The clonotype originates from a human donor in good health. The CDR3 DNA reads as TGTGCCAGCAGTCTGGGGCTGGAGCAGTTCTTC. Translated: CASSLGLEQFF.